Reported below is one TCR beta chain. This table comes from immunoSEQ multiplex PCR, and its TCRdb copy is limited to in-frame clones, with some not included. Here the sample spans around 83,000 clones, 90% to 95% being singletons. This entry belongs to a study of T cell changes during pregnancy in multiple sclerosis. The J segment lost 9 bases and the V segment lost 3 bases, leaving 7 bases of the junction unmatched. Germline V gene lookup returns CDR1 SEHNR and CDR2 FQNEAQ (reference sequence). The CDR3 is made up of 14 amino acids. The chain uses TRBV7-9 and TRBJ2-3; 9 nucleotides align to TRBD2. The source was CD4+ T cells from peripheral blood mononuclear cells, collected in the second trimester of pregnancy. This TCR was sampled from a female donor with multiple sclerosis, enrolled in a pregnancy study. CDR3 region: CASSLAGTSHTQYF. The CDR3 DNA reads as TGTGCCAGCAGCTTGGCCGGGACTAGCCACACGCAGTATTTT.